The 8 T cell receptor beta chains reported below all come from one sample, sequenced in a study of spatial heterogeneity in lung cancer. MiXCR was run by TCRdb on the 5' RACE reads, yielding one entry per CDR3 protein. The data show 45,000 to 55,000 distinct CDR3 sequences, with about an eighth seen just once and approximately 30% held by the top ten. The time point: blood at routine non-recurrence follow-up after resection. The sequences come from PBMCs, collected at follow-up. The receptors here all came from a male donor with early-stage non-small cell lung cancer.

This clonotype was recorded at least ten times. V and J are TRBV18 and TRBJ1-6; 8 bases match TRBD1. Germline CDR1 reads KGHSH; CDR2 reads LQKENI. The J segment lost 7 bases and the V segment lost 2 bases, leaving 7 bases of the junction unmatched. The CDR3 consists of 16 residues. In DNA, the CDR3 is TGTGCCAGCTCACCAGTCGACAGGGGACGGAATTCACCCCTCCACTTT. Translating it yields CASSPVDRGRNSPLHF.

This clonotype has at least ten counts. The V gene is TRBV5-1, the J gene TRBJ2-7, with 9 bases lining up with TRBD1. Germline values: CDR1 SGHRS, CDR2 YFSETQ. Trimming cost V 0 bases and J 2 bases; bases outside gene matches: 0. CDR3 length: 14 amino acids. The CDR3 DNA sequence: TGCGCCAGCAGCTTGGGACAGGGGGCCTACGAGCAGTACTTC. Translated, it gives CASSLGQGAYEQYF.

This clonotype was recorded at least ten times. V gene TRBV10-3 combines with J gene TRBJ2-2; 13 bases agree with TRBD2. The germline CDR1 and CDR2 sequences are ENHRY and SYGVKD. The CDR3 is 18 amino acids. The junction had 15 bases not matched to a gene; V was cut back by 10 bases and J by 4 bases. CDR3 coding DNA: TGTGCCACCGGGACTAGCGGGAATAGAAGAGAACCCACCGGGGAGCTGTTTTTT. Its protein product is CATGTSGNRREPTGELFF.

In its sample, this clonotype was seen many times. The genes are TRBV7-2 and TRBJ2-1; TRBD2 agrees at 9 bases. V lost 0 bases, J lost 7 bases, and 7 bases stayed unmatched. The length of the CDR3 is 16 residues. CDR1 and CDR2 from the germline V gene are SGHTA and FQGNSA. This CDR3 is CASSLAAASGINEQFF. Written as DNA, the CDR3 is TGTGCCAGCAGCTTAGCCGCAGCTAGCGGGATAAATGAGCAGTTCTTC.

This clonotype was observed a handful of times. The rearrangement joins TRBV18 to TRBJ1-1; tentatively, D is TRBD1 (5 bases). CDR3 length: 13 amino acids. Germline V gives CDR1 KGHSH, CDR2 LQKENI. The V end lost 3 bases, the J end lost 8 bases, and 13 bases lay between the germline ends. The CDR3 nucleotides read TGTGCCAGCTCACCGGACACGCAAGGAGAAGCTTTCTTT. Amino acid sequence: CASSPDTQGEAFF.

This clonotype was seen a handful of times. This sequence joins TRBV12-3 or TRBV12-4 and TRBJ2-7, with 8 bases matching TRBD1. This CDR3 contains 14 residues. Unmatched junction bases numbered 7, after V lost 6 bases and J lost 3 bases. Here the CDR3 reads CASRRDRPRYEQYF. The CDR3 coding sequence is TGTGCCAGCAGACGGGACAGGCCGCGCTACGAGCAGTACTTC.

This clonotype was observed a handful of times. The J gene is TRBJ2-3, the V gene TRBV19, with D unresolved. With 0 bases removed from V and 3 bases from J, the gap between germline ends came to 7 bases. CDR1 is LNHDA, CDR2 SQIVND, per germline (reference sequence). The length of the CDR3 is 14 residues. This chain's CDR3 is CASSIDTVTDTQYF. DNA of the CDR3: TGTGCCAGTAGTATAGATACGGTTACAGATACGCAGTATTTT. Combining the CDR3 with reference TRBV19 and TRBJ2-3 gives the whole variable domain DGGITQSPKYLFRKEGQNVTLSCEQNLNHDAMYWYRQDPGQGLRLIYYSQIVNDFQKGDIAEGYSVSREKKESFPLTVTSAQKNPTAFYLCASSIDTVTDTQYFGPGTRLTVL.

This chain connects TRBV3-1 to TRBJ2-7, with D unclear. The CDR3 sequence is 12 residues long. The V end lost 1 base, the J end lost 5 bases, and 6 bases lay between the germline ends. Germline V gene data show CDR1 as LGHDT and CDR2 as YNNKEL (reference sequence). The CDR3 sequence is CASSQVRHEQYF. The CDR3 DNA is TGTGCCAGCAGCCAAGTCCGGCACGAGCAGTACTTC.